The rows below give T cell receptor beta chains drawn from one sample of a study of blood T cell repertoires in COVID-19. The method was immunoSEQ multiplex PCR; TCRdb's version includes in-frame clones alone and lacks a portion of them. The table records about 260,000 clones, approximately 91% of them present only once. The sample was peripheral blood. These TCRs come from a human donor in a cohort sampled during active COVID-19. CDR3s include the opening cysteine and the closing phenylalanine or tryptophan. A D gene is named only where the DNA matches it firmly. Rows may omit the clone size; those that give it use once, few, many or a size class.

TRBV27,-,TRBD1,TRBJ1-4,CASSLSVGQGGRTNEKLFF,TGTGCCAGCAGTTTATCGGTGGGACAGGGGGGGAGAACTAATGAAAAACTGTTTTTT
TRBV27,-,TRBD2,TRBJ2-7,CASSPHGLAASSYEQYF,TGTGCCAGCAGTCCCCACGGACTAGCGGCCAGCTCCTACGAGCAGTACTTC
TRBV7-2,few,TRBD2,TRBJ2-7,CASSGYSIAGGRWKYEQYF,TGTGCCAGCAGCGGCTACTCCATAGCGGGAGGGCGCTGGAAGTACGAGCAGTACTTC
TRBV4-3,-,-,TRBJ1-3,CASSQGALGASSGNTIYF,TGCGCCAGCAGCCAAGGGGCCTTAGGTGCCAGCTCTGGAAACACCATATATTTT
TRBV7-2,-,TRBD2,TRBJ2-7,CASSLYGLAREQYF,TGTGCCAGCAGCTTATACGGACTAGCCCGCGAGCAGTACTTC
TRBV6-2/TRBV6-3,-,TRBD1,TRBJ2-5,CASSYDRETETQYF,TGTGCCAGCAGTTACGACAGGGAGACGGAGACCCAGTACTTC
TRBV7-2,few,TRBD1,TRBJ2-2,CASSSRTGGYSTGELFF,TGTGCCAGCAGCTCCCGGACAGGGGGGTATAGCACCGGGGAGCTGTTTTTT
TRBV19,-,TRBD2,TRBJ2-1,CASRGGAGGLGHEQFF,TGTGCCAGTAGGGGGGGAGCGGGAGGCCTTGGGCATGAGCAGTTCTTC
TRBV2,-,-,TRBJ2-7,CASRASGDYLSYEQYF,TGTGCCAGCAGGGCATCAGGGGATTACCTTTCCTACGAGCAGTACTTC
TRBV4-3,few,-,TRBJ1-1,CASSQDTRGGTEAFF,TGCGCCAGCAGCCAAGACACAAGGGGAGGGACTGAAGCTTTCTTT
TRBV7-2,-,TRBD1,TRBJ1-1,CASSQTGDTEAFF,TGTGCCAGCAGCCAGACAGGGGACACTGAAGCTTTCTTT
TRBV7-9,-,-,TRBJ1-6,CASSSLLSPLHF,TGTGCCAGCAGCTCCTTACTTTCACCCCTCCACTTT
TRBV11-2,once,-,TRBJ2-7,CASSSGVPEQYF,TGTGCCAGCAGTTCCGGGGTGCCCGAGCAGTACTTC
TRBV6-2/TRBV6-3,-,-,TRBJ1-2,CASSSGSAGGYTF,TGTGCCAGCAGCTCCGGGTCTGCCGGGGGCTACACCTTC
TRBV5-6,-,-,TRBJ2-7,CASSLGPVAGYEQYF,TGTGCCAGCAGCTTGGGCCCGGTCGCGGGATACGAGCAGTACTTC
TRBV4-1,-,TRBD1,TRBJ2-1,CASSQELRTGSNEQFF,TGCGCCAGCAGCCAAGAATTGAGGACAGGCTCCAATGAGCAGTTCTTC
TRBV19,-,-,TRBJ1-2,CASRRSPGLNTGYTF,TGTGCCAGTAGGAGGAGTCCGGGTCTCAACACGGGCTACACCTTC
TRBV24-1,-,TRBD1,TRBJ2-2,CATQGPNTGELFF,TGTGCCACACAGGGGCCGAACACCGGGGAGCTGTTTTTT
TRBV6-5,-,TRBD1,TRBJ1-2,CASSRRGQGADGYTF,TGTGCCAGCAGTCGGCGCGGACAGGGGGCGGATGGCTACACCTTC
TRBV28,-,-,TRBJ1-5,CASSSNREGQPQHF,TGTGCCAGCAGTTCTAACAGGGAGGGTCAGCCCCAGCATTTT
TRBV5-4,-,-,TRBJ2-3,CASSLGGTSYTDTQYF,TGTGCCAGCAGCTTGGGCGGGACTTCTTACACAGATACGCAGTATTTT
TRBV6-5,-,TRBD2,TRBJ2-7,CASSLNSGLAGEQYF,TGTGCCAGCAGTTTAAATAGCGGACTAGCGGGCGAGCAGTACTTC
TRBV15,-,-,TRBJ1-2,CATTGTGYYGYTF,TGTGCCACCACGGGCACAGGGTACTATGGCTACACCTTC
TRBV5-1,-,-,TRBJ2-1,CASSQVTSSYNEQFF,TGCGCCAGCAGCCAAGTAACTAGCTCCTACAATGAGCAGTTCTTC
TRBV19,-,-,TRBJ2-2,CASNVGANTGELFF,TGTGCCAGTAACGTAGGGGCGAACACCGGGGAGCTGTTTTTT
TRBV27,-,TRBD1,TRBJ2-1,CASSFDRGYNEQFF,TGTGCCAGCAGTTTCGACAGGGGCTACAATGAGCAGTTCTTC
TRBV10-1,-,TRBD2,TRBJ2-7,CASSETRGGYYEQYF,TGCGCCAGCAGTGAGACCCGGGGGGGCTACTACGAGCAGTACTTC
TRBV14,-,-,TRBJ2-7,CASSQGFAGPSYEQYF,TGTGCCAGCAGCCAAGGATTCGCGGGACCCTCCTACGAGCAGTACTTC
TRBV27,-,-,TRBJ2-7,CASSSLGTQLYEQYF,TGTGCCAGCAGTTCCCTCGGGACACAACTCTACGAGCAGTACTTC
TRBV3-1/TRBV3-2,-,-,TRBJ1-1,CASSLVTDTEAFF,TGTGCCAGCAGCCTAGTAACAGACACTGAAGCTTTCTTT
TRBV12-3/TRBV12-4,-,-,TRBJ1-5,CASSFAGPQHF,TGTGCCAGCAGTTTCGCAGGGCCCCAGCATTTT
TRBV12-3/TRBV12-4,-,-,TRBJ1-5,CASTSSRQPQHF,TGTGCCAGCACCTCCTCCCGGCAGCCCCAGCATTTT
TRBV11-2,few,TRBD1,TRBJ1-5,CASSQAGGHQPQHF,TGTGCCAGCAGCCAAGCAGGGGGTCATCAGCCCCAGCATTTT
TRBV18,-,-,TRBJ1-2,CASSPPGGYGYTF,TGTGCCAGCTCACCCCCGGGGGGCTATGGCTACACCTTC
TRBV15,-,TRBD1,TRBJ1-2,CATSRGDRGFGYGYTF,TGTGCCACCAGCAGAGGGGACAGGGGATTTGGCTATGGCTACACCTTC
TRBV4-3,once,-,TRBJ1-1,CASSQWGGYEAFF,TGCGCCAGCAGCCAGTGGGGGGGATATGAAGCTTTCTTT
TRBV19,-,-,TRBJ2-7,CASSKVGDTYEQYF,TGTGCCAGTAGTAAGGTCGGAGATACCTACGAGCAGTACTTC
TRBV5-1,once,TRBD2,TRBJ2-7,CASSLAWREGNTYEQYF,TGCGCCAGCAGCTTGGCCTGGCGGGAGGGAAACACCTACGAGCAGTACTTC
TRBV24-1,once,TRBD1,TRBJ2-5,CATSDPRDSQETQYF,TGTGCCACCAGTGACCCCCGGGACAGCCAAGAGACCCAGTACTTC
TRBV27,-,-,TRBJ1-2,CASSSSPPSYGYTF,TGTGCCAGCAGTTCGAGTCCCCCCTCATATGGCTACACCTTC
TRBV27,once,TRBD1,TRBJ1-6,CASSTLTGWSSPLHF,TGTGCCAGCAGTACTCTGACAGGGTGGAGTTCACCCCTCCACTTT
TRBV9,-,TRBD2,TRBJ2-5,CASSPSGGTGAVTTQYF,TGTGCCAGCAGCCCCTCCGGGGGGACTGGGGCCGTGACGACCCAGTACTTC
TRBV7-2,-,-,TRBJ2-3,CASSQVGGRTQYF,TGTGCCAGCAGTCAGGTCGGGGGTCGTACGCAGTATTTT
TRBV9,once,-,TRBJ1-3,CASSPRGQSSGNTIYF,TGTGCCAGCAGCCCCCGAGGACAGTCCTCTGGAAACACCATATATTTT
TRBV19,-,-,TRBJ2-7,CASSPRQASYEQYF,TGTGCCAGTAGTCCCAGACAGGCGTCCTACGAGCAGTACTTC
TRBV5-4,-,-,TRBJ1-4,CASSTTPDNNEKLFF,TGTGCCAGCAGCACCACGCCGGACAATAATGAAAAACTGTTTTTT
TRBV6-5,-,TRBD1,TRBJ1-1,CASRSGQANTEAFF,TGTGCCAGCAGGTCGGGACAGGCGAACACTGAAGCTTTCTTT
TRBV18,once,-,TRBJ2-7,CASSPNEGSAEQYF,TGTGCCAGCTCACCGAATGAGGGTTCCGCCGAGCAGTACTTC
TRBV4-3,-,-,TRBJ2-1,CASSQAWGQYNEQFF,TGCGCCAGCAGCCAAGCGTGGGGGCAATACAATGAGCAGTTCTTC
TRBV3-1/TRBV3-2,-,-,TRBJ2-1,CASSPLPGMHEQFF,TGTGCCAGCAGTCCCCTCCCAGGGATGCATGAGCAGTTCTTC
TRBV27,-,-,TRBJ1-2,CASSLGGSDGYTF,TGTGCCAGCAGTTTGGGAGGGTCCGATGGCTACACCTTC
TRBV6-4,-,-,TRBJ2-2,CASSPGLLSRELFF,TGTGCCAGCAGTCCGGGACTCCTTAGCCGGGAGCTGTTTTTT
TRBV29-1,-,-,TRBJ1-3,CSVELPGPGNTIYF,TGCAGCGTGGAGCTCCCAGGGCCTGGAAACACCATATATTTT
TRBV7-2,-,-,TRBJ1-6,CASSLKGGSSLNSPLHF,TGTGCCAGCAGCTTAAAAGGGGGTAGTTCGTTGAATTCACCCCTCCACTTT
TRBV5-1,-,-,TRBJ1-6,CASRPSPDSSYNSPLHF,TGCGCCAGCAGACCATCCCCCGATAGCTCCTATAATTCACCCCTCCACTTT
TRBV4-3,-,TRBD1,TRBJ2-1,CASSQGTGTVDEQFF,TGCGCCAGCAGCCAAGGGACAGGGACAGTGGATGAGCAGTTCTTC
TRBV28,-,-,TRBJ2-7,CASSLGAEPYEQYF,TGTGCCAGCAGTTTGGGGGCAGAGCCCTACGAGCAGTACTTC
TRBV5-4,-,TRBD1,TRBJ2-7,CASSRTGGIQYEQYF,TGTGCCAGCAGCCGTACAGGGGGGATCCAATACGAGCAGTACTTC
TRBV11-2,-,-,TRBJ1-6,CASRTLGGGLNSPLHF,TGTGCCAGCAGAACCCTCGGCGGGGGCCTGAATTCACCCCTCCACTTT